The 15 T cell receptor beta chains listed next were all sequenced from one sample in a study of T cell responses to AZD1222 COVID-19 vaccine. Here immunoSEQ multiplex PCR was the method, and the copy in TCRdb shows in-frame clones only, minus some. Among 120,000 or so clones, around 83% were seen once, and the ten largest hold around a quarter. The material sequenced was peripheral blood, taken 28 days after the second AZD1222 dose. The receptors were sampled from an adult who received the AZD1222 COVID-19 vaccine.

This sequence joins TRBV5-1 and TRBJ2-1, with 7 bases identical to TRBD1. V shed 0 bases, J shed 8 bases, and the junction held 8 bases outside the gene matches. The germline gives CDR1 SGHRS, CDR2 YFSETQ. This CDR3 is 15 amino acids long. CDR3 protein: CASSLAQGVRDEQFF. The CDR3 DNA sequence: TGCGCCAGCAGCTTGGCCCAGGGGGTTCGGGATGAGCAGTTCTTC.

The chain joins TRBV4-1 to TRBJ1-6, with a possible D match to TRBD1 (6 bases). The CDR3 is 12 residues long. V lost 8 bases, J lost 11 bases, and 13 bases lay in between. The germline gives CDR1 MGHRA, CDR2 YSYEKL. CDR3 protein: CASGQYDTPLHF. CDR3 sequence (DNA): TGCGCCAGCGGACAGTACGACACACCCCTCCACTTT.

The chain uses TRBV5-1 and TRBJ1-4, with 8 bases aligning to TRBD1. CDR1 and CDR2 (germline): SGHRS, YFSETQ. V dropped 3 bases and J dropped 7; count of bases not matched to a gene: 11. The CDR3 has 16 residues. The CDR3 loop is CASSSLGQGGGEKLFF. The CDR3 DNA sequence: TGCGCCAGCAGCTCCCTCGGACAGGGTGGTGGTGAAAAACTGTTTTTT. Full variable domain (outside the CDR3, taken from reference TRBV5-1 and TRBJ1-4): KAGVTQTPRYLIKTRGQQVTLSCSPISGHRSVSWYQQTPGQGLQFLFEYFSETQRNKGNFPGRFSGRQFSNSRSEMNVSTLELGDSALYLCASSSLGQGGGEKLFFGSGTQLSVL.

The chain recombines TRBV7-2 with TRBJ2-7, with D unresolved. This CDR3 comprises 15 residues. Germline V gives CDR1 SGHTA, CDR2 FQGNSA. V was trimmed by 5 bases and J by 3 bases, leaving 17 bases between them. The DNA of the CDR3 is TGTGCCAGCAGCCCCAAGGCAGGAAAGCTCTACGAGCAGTACTTC. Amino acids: CASSPKAGKLYEQYF.

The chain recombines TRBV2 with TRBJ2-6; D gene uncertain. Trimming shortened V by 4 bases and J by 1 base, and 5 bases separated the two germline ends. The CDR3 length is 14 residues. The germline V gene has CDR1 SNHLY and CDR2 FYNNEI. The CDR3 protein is CASSVESGANVLTF. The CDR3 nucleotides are TGTGCCAGCAGTGTCGAGTCTGGGGCCAACGTCCTGACTTTC.

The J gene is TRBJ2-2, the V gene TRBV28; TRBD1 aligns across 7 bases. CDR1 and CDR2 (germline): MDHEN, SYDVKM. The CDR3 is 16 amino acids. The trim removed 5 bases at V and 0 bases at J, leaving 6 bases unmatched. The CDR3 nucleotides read TGTGCCAGCAGTCCCCCCGGGACAGCGAACACCGGGGAGCTGTTTTTT. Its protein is CASSPPGTANTGELFF.

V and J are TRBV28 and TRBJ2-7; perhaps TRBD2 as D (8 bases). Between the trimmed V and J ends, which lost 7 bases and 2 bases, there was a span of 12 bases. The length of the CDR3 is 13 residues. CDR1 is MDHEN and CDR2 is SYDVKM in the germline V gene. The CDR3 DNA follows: TGTGCCAGCATAGCGGGACAGACCTACGAGCAGTACTTC. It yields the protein CASIAGQTYEQYF.

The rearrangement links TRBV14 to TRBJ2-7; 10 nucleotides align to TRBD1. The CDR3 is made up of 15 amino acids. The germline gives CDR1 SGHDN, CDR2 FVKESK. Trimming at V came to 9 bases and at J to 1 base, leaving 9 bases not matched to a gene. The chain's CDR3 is CASDTGTGVSYEQYF. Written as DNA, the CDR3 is TGTGCCAGTGATACCGGGACAGGGGTTTCCTACGAGCAGTACTTC. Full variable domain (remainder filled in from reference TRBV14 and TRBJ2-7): EAGVTQFPSHSVIEKGQTVTLRCDPISGHDNLYWYRRVMGKEIKFLLHFVKESKQDESGMPNNRFLAERTGGTYSTLKVQPAELEDSGVYFCASDTGTGVSYEQYFGPGTRLTVT.

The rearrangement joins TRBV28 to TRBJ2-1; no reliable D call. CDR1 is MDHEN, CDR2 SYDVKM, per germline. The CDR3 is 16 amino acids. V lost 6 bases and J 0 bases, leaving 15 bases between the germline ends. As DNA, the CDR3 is TGTGCCAGCAGAAGACCCCCTACATTCTCCTACAATGAGCAGTTCTTC. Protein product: CASRRPPTFSYNEQFF. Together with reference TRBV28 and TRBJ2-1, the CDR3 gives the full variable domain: DVKVTQSSRYLVKRTGEKVFLECVQDMDHENMFWYRQDPGLGLRLIYFSYDVKMKEKGDIPEGYSVSREKKERFSLILESASTNQTSMYLCASRRPPTFSYNEQFFGPGTRLTVL.

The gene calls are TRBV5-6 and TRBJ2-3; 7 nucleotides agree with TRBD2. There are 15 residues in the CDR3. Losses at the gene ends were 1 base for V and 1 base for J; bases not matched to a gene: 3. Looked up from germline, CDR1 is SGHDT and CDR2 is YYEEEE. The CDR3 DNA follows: TGTGCCAGCAGCTTGCTAGCGGTCGGCACAGATACGCAGTATTTT. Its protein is CASSLLAVGTDTQYF. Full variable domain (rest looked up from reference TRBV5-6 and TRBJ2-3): DAGVTQSPTHLIKTRGQQVTLRCSPKSGHDTVSWYQQALGQGPQFIFQYYEEEERQRGNFPDRFSGHQFPNYSSELNVNALLLGDSALYLCASSLLAVGTDTQYFGPGTRLTVL.

The CDR3 sequence: CASSLGGGNSPLHF. In nucleotides, the CDR3 is TGCGCCAGCAGCTTGGGGGGTGGAAATTCACCCCTCCACTTT. The gene calls are TRBV5-1 and TRBJ1-6; D is unresolved. The germline V gene has CDR1 SGHRS and CDR2 YFSETQ. The CDR3 totals 14 residues. V lost 0 bases to trimming and J lost 7 bases, with 8 bases between them.

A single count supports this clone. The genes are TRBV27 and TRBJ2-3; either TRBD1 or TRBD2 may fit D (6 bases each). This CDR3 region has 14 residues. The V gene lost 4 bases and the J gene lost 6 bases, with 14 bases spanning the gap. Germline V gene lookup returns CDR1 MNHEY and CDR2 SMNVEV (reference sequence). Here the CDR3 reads CASSWLGGGDTQYF. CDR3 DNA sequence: TGTGCCAGCAGTTGGTTGGGGGGCGGGGATACGCAGTATTTT.

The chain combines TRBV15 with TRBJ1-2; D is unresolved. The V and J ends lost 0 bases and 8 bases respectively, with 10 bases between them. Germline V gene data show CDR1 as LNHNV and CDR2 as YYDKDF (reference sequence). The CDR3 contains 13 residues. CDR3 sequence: CATSRDRATGYTF. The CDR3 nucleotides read TGTGCCACCAGCAGAGACCGGGCCACAGGCTACACCTTC.

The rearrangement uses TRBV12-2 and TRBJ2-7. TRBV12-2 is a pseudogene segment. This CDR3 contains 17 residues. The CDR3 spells CASRLELLGEDHLEQYF. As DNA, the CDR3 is TGTGCAAGTCGCTTAGAGTTGCTGGGTGAGGACCATCTCGAGCAGTACTTC.

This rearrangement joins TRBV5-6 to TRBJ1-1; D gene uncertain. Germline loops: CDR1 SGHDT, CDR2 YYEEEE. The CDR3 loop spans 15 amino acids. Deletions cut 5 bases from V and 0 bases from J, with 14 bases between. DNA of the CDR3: TGTGCCAGCAGTCCGGGAGGGTCCATGAACACTGAAGCTTTCTTT. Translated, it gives CASSPGGSMNTEAFF. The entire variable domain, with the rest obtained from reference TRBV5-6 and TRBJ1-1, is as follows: DAGVTQSPTHLIKTRGQQVTLRCSPKSGHDTVSWYQQALGQGPQFIFQYYEEEERQRGNFPDRFSGHQFPNYSSELNVNALLLGDSALYLCASSPGGSMNTEAFFGQGTRLTVV.